This T cell receptor beta chain came from a study of shared clonotypes between healthy human individuals (dated by TCRdb to the early 2020s). Background on the whole study: A couple of women and a few men aged 18 to 49 years were included in the cohort. To increase sequencing depth and limit assay-specific biases, different laboratories used diverse techniques to prepare libraries and sequence TCR repertoires. Per donor, three plates each were used for CD4 naive and CD4 memory, two for CD8 naive, and one for CD8 memory. To estimate repertoire size and how much clonotypes are shared between individuals, the study performed deep sequencing of blood TCR repertoires from about five healthy adults. Each donor's leukapheresis produced roughly between about 0.9 and 9.5 billion PBMCs.

Healthy HIV-negative adults with no recently reported acute infections or vaccinations were included as donors. Every donor was a Caucasian adult residing in Nashville, Tennessee, USA. CD4+ T cells were enriched through magnetic negative selection, after which naive cells were positively selected on CD45RA and the remaining negative fraction served as the memory subset. Blood was collected by leukapheresis, and PBMCs were isolated by Ficoll-Histopaque density gradient centrifugation and then cryopreserved in liquid nitrogen vapor phase. Purity and quantity of every magnetically sorted T cell population were checked by analytical flow cytometry. Genomic DNA was isolated from each sorted fraction and quantified by UV absorbance on a Nanodrop 2000c. TCR CDR3 regions were amplified from genomic DNA by multiplex PCR using the deep immunoSEQ assay. For each cell subset, the extracted genomic DNA was distributed evenly across all wells of several immunoSEQ 96-well plates, and each plate served as one replicate. For sorted subsets, each replicate PCR was loaded with around 220 ng genomic DNA, equivalent to approximately 27,000 T cell genomes. Purified libraries were quantified with a Qubit 3.0 fluorometer, sized on a Bioanalyzer 2100, and re-quantified with the KAPA Library Quantification kit. Every immunoSEQ 96-well plate was sequenced on a separate single-read 150-cycle Illumina NextSeq 550 flow cell. The original pipeline was this. Because the immunoSEQ output held only junctional sequences and lacked quality scores, the filtering could not match the filtering applied to full-length reads. To assign V/J genes and CDR3, sequences were annotated using PyIR, a Python wrapper for IgBLAST v1.9, with IMGT germline references. Reads were filtered out if the reads had weak V/J assignments (E-value above 1e-6), no CDR3, stop codons, out-of-frame junctions, or ambiguous translated residues. V3J clonotypes were defined by identical inferred V gene, J gene, and CDR3 amino acid sequence. To compute the percentage overlap between repertoires, the number of shared unique clonotypes was divided by the size of the smaller repertoire. Three approaches were used to assess repertoire richness: RTK rarefaction, the Chao1 estimator, and Recon v2.1 estimates of unobserved clonotypes. OLGA was used to compute generation probabilities for all TCRbeta clonotypes that the gDNA method yielded from a few donors. The clones in this table, taken by TCRdb from immuneACCESS, are in-frame only. Not every clone is retained; where verified, under half of the shortfall comes from an unresolved V gene, and the cause of the rest is unknown. The D gene and trimming were derived from the DNA, and the V and J assignments and clone size from that table. This sample comprises 2 million to 2.5 million clones, approximately 96% of them detected only once. The ten largest clones capture roughly 0.13% of the sample.

From V the trimming removes 3 bases and from J it removes 8 bases, while the gene matches leave 9 bases of the junction unaccounted for. CDR3 length: 14 amino acids, cysteine to phenylalanine. Just the 42-base CDR3 DNA is kept, in frame starting at base 1. Per the germline V gene, SQVTM is the CDR1 and ANQGSEA is the CDR2. Study-wide conclusions, independent of this receptor: The small number of donors limited the genetic and exposure-history diversity represented. Approximately 5% of naive CD4, around 4% of naive CD8, around 2.3% of memory CD4, and 0.35% to 0.4% of memory CD8 clonotypes were shared across a few donors. Sampling was restricted to blood, and TCR repertoires in tissue are likely to differ from TCR repertoires in blood. Compared with non-shared clonotypes, clonotypes shared by all four sorted-subset donors had higher generation probabilities. Naive subsets generally had larger estimated clonotype richness than memory subsets. Based on pairwise subsampling, the degree of clonotype sharing among donors was expected to be affected by sequencing depth. Incomplete sequencing was indicated by rarefaction of sorted-subset datasets, despite the large sequencing depth.

With regard to this clone: Its antigen remains undetermined. No much larger clonotype is one base removed from it; base qualities were not supplied.

The specimen was naive CD4+ T cells sorted from blood. The sample's cell subset or site label is to be understood as: CD45RA+ positively selected. This receptor chain uses TRBV29-1 and TRBJ1-2; 10 bases in the junction line up with TRBD1. The TCR was taken from a man younger than 35 in good health. CDR3 loop: CSVDTEGQGQGYTF. The nucleotide sequence reads TGCAGCGTTGATACCGAGGGACAGGGGCAGGGCTACACCTTC.